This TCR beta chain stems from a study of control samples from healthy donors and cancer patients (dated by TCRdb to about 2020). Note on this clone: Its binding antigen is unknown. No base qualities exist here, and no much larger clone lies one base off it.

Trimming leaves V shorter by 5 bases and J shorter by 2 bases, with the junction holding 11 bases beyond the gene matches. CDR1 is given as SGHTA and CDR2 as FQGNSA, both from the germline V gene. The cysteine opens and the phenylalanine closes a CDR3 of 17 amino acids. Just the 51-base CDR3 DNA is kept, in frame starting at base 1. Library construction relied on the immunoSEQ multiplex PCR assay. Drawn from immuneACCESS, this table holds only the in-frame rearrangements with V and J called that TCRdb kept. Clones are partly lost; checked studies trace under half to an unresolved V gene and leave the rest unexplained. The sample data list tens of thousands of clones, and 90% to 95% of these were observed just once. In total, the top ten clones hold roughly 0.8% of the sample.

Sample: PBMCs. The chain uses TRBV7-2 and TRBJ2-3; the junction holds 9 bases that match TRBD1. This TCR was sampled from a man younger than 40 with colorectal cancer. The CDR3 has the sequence CASSNRGLGTSTDTQYF. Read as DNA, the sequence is TGTGCCAGCAGCAACAGGGGGCTCGGAACTTCCACAGATACGCAGTATTTT.